This T cell receptor beta chain was identified during a study of cytomegalovirus exposure and HLA in healthy donors. Findings and limits, study-wide: Previously analyzed data showed that most TCR beta V segments were productive at a frequency of about 87% or about 30%.

It was with 60 Vbeta and 13 Jbeta primers that the PCR ran. Measured with immunoSEQ multiplex PCR; TCRdb has only the in-frame clones, and not every one. The repertoire has around 190,000 clones, 60% to 80% of them found once; the top ten carry roughly 1.5%. The CDR3 is 17 amino acids. Germline V lookup: CDR1 MGHRA, CDR2 YSYEKL. The V gene lost 2 bases and the J gene lost 1 base, with 18 bases spanning the gap. On this clone itself: The target antigen is unknown.

The sequence derives from a young woman in good health and CMV-seronegative. Sequenced input: PBMCs. The rearrangement uses TRBV4-1 and TRBJ2-7, with a tentative D call TRBD2 (5 bases). The CDR3 DNA follows: TGCGCCAGCAGCCAAATTTTCTCGGGGATCAGGTCCTACGAGCAGTACTTC. This sequence encodes CASSQIFSGIRSYEQYF.